A selection of T cell receptor beta chains follows, all from one sample in a study of regulatory T cells in long-lasting Graves disease. A single record per CDR3 protein comes from TCRdb applying MiXCR to the multiplex PCR reads. The sample has some 500,000 distinct CDR3 sequences; more than 15% are singletons. The data were also submitted as part of a second study, on T cells in Graves' hyperthyroidism and ophthalmopathy.

The input for sequencing was peripheral blood mononuclear cells (PBMCs), taken at new diagnosis, from a patient treated with antithyroid drugs. Source of these receptors: a middle-aged woman with Graves disease. The CDR3 runs from the conserved cysteine through the conserved F or W. A D gene is named only where the DNA matches it firmly. The size of a clone is reported for some rows only, either as once, few or many, or as a class for expanded clones.

D gene,V gene,J gene,clone size,CDR3 DNA,CDR3 protein
NA,TRBV12-3/TRBV12-4,TRBJ1-5,few,TGTGCCAGCAGTTTAGACTGGGGGCGAGGCAATCAGCCCCAGCATTTT,CASSLDWGRGNQPQHF
NA,TRBV6-1,TRBJ1-1,NA,TGTGCCAGCGGTGCAAGGGAGGCGATTAGGGCTTTCTTT,CASGAREAIRAFF
NA,TRBV10-3,TRBJ2-2,few,TGTGCCATCGGGCCAATCGACGGGGAGCTGTTTTTT,CAIGPIDGELFF
NA,TRBV7-6,TRBJ2-7,few,TGTGCCAGCACCACTAGGGGTGGCGAGCAGTACTTC,CASTTRGGEQYF
NA,TRBV2,TRBJ2-2,few,TGTGCCAGCAGTGAAATGGGCCCTAACACCGGGGAGCTGTTTTTT,CASSEMGPNTGELFF
NA,TRBV15,TRBJ1-2,NA,TGTGCCACCAGCGTTAGAGGGATTCCCAACTATGGCTACACCTTC,CATSVRGIPNYGYTF
NA,TRBV5-1,TRBJ1-1,many,TGCGCCAGCAGCTTGGGAAGACAGAGATTAATGAACACTGAAGCTTTCTTT,CASSLGRQRLMNTEAFF
NA,TRBV5-8,TRBJ1-6,many,TGTGCCAGCAGCTTGGCAGGGTCCCTCAATTCACCCCTCCACTTT,CASSLAGSLNSPLHF
NA,TRBV11-3,TRBJ1-2,many,TGTGCCAGCAGCCGGGGGCAGTATGGCTACACCTTC,CASSRGQYGYTF
TRBD1,TRBV20-1,TRBJ1-2,many,TGCAGTGCTAAACCGGGACAGGGGTACTATGGCTACACCTTC,CSAKPGQGYYGYTF
TRBD1,TRBV5-4,TRBJ1-2,few,TGTGCCAGCAGTCTGGGCCACAGGGGACCCTATGGCTACACCTTC,CASSLGHRGPYGYTF
NA,TRBV14,TRBJ1-1,few,TGTGCCAGCAGCCAAGTCTCGGCGCACAGTGAAGCTTTCTTT,CASSQVSAHSEAFF
NA,TRBV18,TRBJ1-1,many,TGTGCCAGCTCACCAAGAAATGAGGAAGCTTTCTTT,CASSPRNEEAFF
TRBD1,TRBV5-1,TRBJ1-2,many,TGCGCCAGCAGCTTACCGGGACAGGGCTACACCTTC,CASSLPGQGYTF
TRBD2,TRBV2,TRBJ2-3,many,TGTGCCAGCAGTGAAACTAGCGGGGGGCGGACAGATACGCAGTATTTT,CASSETSGGRTDTQYF
NA,TRBV6-1,TRBJ1-6,few,TGTGCCAGCAGTATGGGACCCAATTCACCCCTCCACTTT,CASSMGPNSPLHF
TRBD2,TRBV15,TRBJ2-3,NA,TGTGCCACCAGCAGAGAGACTAGCGGGGTGGCAGATACGCAGTATTTT,CATSRETSGVADTQYF
NA,TRBV6-5,TRBJ1-1,NA,TGTGCCGGCACCCCACTTTCGGGGACTGAAGCTTTCTTT,CAGTPLSGTEAFF
NA,TRBV24-1,TRBJ2-5,many,TGTGCCACCAGTGCAGGACAGCAAGAGACCCAGTACTTC,CATSAGQQETQYF
NA,TRBV20-1,TRBJ2-3,NA,TGCAGTGCTAGTACGCAGGGCTTCACAGATACGCAGTATTTT,CSASTQGFTDTQYF
NA,TRBV3-1,TRBJ2-2,many,TGTGCCAGCAGCCAAATGACGAACACCGGGGAGCTGTTTTTT,CASSQMTNTGELFF
NA,TRBV11-2,TRBJ1-5,many,TGTGCCAGCAGCTTAGTACCGAACAATCAGCCCCAGCATTTT,CASSLVPNNQPQHF